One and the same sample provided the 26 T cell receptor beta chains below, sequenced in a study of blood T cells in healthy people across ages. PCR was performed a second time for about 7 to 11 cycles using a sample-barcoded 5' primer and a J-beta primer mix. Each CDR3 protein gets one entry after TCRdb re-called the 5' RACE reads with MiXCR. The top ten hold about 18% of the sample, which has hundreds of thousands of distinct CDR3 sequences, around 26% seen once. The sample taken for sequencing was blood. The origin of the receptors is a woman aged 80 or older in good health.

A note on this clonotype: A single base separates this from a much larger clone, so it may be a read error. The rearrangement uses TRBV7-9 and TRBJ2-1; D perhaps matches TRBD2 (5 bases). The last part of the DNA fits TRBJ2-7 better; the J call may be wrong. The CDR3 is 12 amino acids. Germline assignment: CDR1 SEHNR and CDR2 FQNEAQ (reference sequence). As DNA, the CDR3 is TGTGCCAGCAGCCGTGACTACAATGAGCAGTACTTC. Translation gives CASSRDYNEQYF.

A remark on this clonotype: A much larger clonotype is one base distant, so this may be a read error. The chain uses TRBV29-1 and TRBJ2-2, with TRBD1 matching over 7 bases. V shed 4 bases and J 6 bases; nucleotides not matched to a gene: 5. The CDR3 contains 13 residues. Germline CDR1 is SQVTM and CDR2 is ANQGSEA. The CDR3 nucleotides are TGCAGCGTTGGACAGGGAAACGCCGGGGAGCTGTTTTTT. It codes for CSVGQGNAGELFF.

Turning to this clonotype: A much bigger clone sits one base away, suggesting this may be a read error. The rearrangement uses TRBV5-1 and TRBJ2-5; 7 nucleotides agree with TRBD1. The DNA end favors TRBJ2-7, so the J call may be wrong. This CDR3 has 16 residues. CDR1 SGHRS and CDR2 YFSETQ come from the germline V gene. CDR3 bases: TGCGCCAGCAGCCCGACAGGGTCTCGTCCTCTCTACGAGCAGTACTTC. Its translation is CASSPTGSRPLYEQYF.

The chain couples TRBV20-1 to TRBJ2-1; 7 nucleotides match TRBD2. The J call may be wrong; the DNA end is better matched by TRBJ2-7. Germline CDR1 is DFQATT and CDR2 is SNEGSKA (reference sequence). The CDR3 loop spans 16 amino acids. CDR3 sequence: CSARSILATTDNEQYF. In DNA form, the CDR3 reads TGCAGTGCTAGATCGATACTAGCGACCACTGACAATGAGCAGTACTTC.

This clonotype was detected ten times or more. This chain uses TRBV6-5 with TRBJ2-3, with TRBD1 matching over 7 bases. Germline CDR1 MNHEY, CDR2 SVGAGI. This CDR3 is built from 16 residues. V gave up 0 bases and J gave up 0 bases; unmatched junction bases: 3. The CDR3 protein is CASSYSGTASTDTQYF. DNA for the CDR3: TGTGCCAGCAGTTACTCAGGGACAGCTAGCACAGATACGCAGTATTTT.

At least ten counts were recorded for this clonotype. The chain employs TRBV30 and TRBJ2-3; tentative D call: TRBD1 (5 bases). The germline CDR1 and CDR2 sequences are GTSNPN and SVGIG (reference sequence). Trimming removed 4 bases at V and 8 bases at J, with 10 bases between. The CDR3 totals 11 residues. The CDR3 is CAWTGQGTQYF. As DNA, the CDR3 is TGTGCCTGGACCGGTCAGGGTACGCAGTATTTT. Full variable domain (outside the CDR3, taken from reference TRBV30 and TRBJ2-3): SQTIHQWPATLVQPVGSPLSLECTVEGTSNPNLYWYRQAAGRGLQLLFYSVGIGQISSEVPQNLSASRPQDRQFILSSKKLLLSDSGFYLCAWTGQGTQYFGPGTRLTVL.

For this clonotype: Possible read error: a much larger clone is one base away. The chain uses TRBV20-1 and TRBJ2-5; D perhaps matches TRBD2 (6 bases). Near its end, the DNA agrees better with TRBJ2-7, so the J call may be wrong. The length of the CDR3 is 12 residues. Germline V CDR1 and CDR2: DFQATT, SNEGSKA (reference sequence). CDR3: CSASKGGYEQYF. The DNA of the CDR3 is TGCAGTGCAAGCAAGGGAGGCTACGAGCAGTACTTC.

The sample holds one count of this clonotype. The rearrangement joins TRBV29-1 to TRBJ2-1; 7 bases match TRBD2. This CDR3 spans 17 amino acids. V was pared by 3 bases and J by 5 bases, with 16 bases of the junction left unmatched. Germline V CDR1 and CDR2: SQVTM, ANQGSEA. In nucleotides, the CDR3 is TGCAGCGTTGACGAAGCCACCGGGGCTAGCGGAAACAATGAGCAGTTCTTC. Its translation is CSVDEATGASGNNEQFF.

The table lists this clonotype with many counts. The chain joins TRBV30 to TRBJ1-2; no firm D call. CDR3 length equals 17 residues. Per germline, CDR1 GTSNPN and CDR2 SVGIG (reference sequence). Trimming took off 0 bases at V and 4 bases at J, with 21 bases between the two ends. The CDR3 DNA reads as TGTGCCTGGAGTGTACTAGAGGGAAAATCAGTCGGCTATGGCTACACCTTC. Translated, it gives CAWSVLEGKSVGYGYTF. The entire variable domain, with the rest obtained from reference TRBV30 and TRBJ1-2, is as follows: SQTIHQWPATLVQPVGSPLSLECTVEGTSNPNLYWYRQAAGRGLQLLFYSVGIGQISSEVPQNLSASRPQDRQFILSSKKLLLSDSGFYLCAWSVLEGKSVGYGYTFGSGTRLTVV.

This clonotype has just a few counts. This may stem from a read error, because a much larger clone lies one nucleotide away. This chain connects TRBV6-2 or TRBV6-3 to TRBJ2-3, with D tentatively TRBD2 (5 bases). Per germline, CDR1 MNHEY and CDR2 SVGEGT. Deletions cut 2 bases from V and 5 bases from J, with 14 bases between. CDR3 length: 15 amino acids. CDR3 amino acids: CASSYQASPRDTQYF. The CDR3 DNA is TGTGCCAGCAGTTACCAGGCTAGCCCCAGAGATACGCAGTATTTT.

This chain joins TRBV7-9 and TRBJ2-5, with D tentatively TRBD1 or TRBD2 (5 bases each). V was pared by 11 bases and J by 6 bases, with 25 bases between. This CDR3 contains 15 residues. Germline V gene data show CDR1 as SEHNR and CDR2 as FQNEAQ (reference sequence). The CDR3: CAGTPWAEARQTQYF. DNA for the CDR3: TGTGCCGGGACCCCCTGGGCCGAGGCCAGACAGACCCAGTACTTC.

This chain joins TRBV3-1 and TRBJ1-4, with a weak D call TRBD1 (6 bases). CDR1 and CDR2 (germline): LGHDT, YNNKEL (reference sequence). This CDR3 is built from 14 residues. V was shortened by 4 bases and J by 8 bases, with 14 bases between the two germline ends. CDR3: CASSLGQTPEKLFF. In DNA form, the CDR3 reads TGTGCCAGCAGCCTCGGACAGACTCCCGAAAAACTGTTTTTT.

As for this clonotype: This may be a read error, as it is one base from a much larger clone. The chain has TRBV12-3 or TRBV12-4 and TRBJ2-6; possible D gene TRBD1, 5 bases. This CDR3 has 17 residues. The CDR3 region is CASSLGGIPSGASVLTF. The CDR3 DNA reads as TGTGCCAGCAGTTTAGGGGGTATCCCCTCTGGGGCCAGCGTCCTGACTTTC.

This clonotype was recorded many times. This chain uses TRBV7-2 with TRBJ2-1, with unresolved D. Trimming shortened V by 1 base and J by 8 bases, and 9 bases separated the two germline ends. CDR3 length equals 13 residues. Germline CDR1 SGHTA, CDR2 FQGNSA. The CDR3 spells CASSLEFGDEQFF. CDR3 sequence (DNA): TGTGCCAGCAGCTTAGAATTCGGCGATGAGCAGTTCTTC. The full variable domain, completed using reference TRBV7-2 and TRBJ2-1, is GAGVSQSPSNKVTEKGKDVELRCDPISGHTALYWYRQSLGQGLEFLIYFQGNSAPDKSGLPSDRFSAERTGGSVSTLTIQRTQQEDSAVYLCASSLEFGDEQFFGPGTRLTVL.

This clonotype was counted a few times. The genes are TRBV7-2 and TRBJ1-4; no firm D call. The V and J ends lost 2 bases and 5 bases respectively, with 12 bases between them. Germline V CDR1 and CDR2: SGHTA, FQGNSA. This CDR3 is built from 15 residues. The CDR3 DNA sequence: TGTGCCAGCAGCTTAAGTGCCAGGCCGAATGAAAAACTGTTTTTT. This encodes CASSLSARPNEKLFF.

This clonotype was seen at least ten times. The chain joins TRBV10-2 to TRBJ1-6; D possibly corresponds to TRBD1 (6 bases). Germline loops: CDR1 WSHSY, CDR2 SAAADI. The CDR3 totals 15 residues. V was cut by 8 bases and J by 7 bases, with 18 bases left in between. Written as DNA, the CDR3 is TGCGCCAGCGCACAGCCAGGGGAGTCGAATTCACCCCTCCACTTT. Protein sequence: CASAQPGESNSPLHF.

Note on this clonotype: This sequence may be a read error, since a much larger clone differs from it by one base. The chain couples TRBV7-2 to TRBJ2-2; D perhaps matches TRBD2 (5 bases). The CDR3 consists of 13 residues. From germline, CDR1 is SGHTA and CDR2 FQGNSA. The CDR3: CASSPRNTGKLFF. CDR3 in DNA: TGTGCCAGCAGCCCCAGGAACACCGGGAAGCTGTTTTTT.

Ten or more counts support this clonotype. The CDR3 region is CSAIRTGQADTQYF. For the CDR3, the DNA is TGCAGTGCTATCAGGACAGGGCAGGCAGATACGCAGTATTTT. This sequence joins TRBV20-1 and TRBJ2-3; 8 bases are shared with TRBD1. This CDR3 has 14 residues. J gave up 4 bases and V 4 bases, and 7 bases lay outside the gene matches. CDR1 is DFQATT, CDR2 SNEGSKA, per germline (reference sequence).

This CDR3 is CASSQTGDGTQYF. The DNA of the CDR3 is TGTGCCAGCAGTCAGACAGGGGATGGGACCCAGTACTTC. The V call is TRBV7-2, the J call TRBJ2-7; 8 nucleotides align to TRBD1. The J call could be wrong; TRBJ2-5 is a better fit for the DNA end. The CDR3 is made up of 13 amino acids. Germline V lookup: CDR1 SGHTA, CDR2 FQGNSA.

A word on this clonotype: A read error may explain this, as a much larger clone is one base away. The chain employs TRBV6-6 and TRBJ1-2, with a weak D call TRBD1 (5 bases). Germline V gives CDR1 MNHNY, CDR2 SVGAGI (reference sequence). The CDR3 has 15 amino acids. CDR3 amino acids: CASSHSSPGRDGYTF. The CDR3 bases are TGTGCCAGCAGTCACTCGAGTCCAGGGAGGGATGGCTACACCTTC.

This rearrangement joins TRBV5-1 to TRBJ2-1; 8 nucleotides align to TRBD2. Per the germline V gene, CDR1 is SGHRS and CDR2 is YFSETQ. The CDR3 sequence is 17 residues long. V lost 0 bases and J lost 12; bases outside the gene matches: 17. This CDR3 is CASSLANGLAGNLGQFF. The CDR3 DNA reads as TGCGCCAGCAGCTTGGCCAACGGACTAGCCGGGAATTTAGGGCAGTTCTTC.

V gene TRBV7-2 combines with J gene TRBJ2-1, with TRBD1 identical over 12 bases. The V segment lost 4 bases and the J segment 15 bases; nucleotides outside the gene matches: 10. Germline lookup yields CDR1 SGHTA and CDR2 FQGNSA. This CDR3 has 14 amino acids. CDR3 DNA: TGTGCCAGCAGCTCATCGGGACAGGGGGCGCAACCGTTCTTC. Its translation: CASSSSGQGAQPFF.

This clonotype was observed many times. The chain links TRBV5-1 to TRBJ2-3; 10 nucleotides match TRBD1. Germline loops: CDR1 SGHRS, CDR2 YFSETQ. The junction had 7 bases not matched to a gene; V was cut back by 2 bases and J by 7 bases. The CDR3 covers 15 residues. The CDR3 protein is CASSFWDRGGYTQYF. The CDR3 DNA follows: TGCGCCAGCAGCTTTTGGGACAGGGGCGGGTATACGCAGTATTTT. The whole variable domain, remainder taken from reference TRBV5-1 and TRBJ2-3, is KAGVTQTPRYLIKTRGQQVTLSCSPISGHRSVSWYQQTPGQGLQFLFEYFSETQRNKGNFPGRFSGRQFSNSRSEMNVSTLELGDSALYLCASSFWDRGGYTQYFGPGTRLTVL.

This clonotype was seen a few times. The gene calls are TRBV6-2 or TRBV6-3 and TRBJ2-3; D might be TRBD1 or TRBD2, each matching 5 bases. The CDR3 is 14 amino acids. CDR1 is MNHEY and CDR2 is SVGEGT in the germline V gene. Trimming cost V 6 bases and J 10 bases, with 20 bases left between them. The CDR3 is CASSSRGFQVPQYF. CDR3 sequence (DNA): TGTGCCAGCAGCAGCCGGGGCTTTCAGGTCCCGCAGTATTTT.

The CDR3 loop reads CASSSSRRGPNYGYTF. The CDR3 DNA reads as TGTGCCAGCAGTTCATCTCGGAGGGGCCCTAACTATGGCTACACCTTC. The J gene is TRBJ1-2, the V gene TRBV27, with D perhaps TRBD1 (5 bases). Trimming pared 4 bases from V and 0 bases from J, leaving 15 bases between. CDR3 length equals 16 residues. From germline, CDR1 is MNHEY and CDR2 SMNVEV (reference sequence).

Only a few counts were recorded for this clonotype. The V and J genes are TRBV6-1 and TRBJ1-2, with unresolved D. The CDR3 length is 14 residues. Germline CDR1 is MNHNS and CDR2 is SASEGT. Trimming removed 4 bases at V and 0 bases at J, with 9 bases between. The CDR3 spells CASSAAGPNYGYTF. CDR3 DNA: TGTGCCAGCAGTGCGGCCGGACCTAACTATGGCTACACCTTC.